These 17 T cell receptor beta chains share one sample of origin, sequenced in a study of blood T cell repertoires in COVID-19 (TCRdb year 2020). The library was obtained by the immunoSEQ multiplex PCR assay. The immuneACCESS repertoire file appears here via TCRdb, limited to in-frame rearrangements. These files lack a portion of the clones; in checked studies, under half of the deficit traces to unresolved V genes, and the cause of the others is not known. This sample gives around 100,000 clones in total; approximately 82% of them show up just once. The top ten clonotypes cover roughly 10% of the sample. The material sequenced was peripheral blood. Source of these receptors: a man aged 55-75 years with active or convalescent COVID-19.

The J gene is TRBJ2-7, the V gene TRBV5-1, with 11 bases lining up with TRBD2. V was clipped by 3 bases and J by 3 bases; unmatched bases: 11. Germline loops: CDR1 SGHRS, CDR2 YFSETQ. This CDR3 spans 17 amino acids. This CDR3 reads CASSSGTSGIGIYEQYF. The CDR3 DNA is TGCGCCAGCAGCTCCGGGACTAGCGGTATAGGTATCTACGAGCAGTACTTC.

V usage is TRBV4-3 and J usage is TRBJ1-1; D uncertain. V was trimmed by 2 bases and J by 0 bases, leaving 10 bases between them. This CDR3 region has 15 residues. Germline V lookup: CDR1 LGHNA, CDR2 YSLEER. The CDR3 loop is CASSQYGRMNTEAFF. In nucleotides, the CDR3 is TGCGCCAGCAGCCAATACGGCAGGATGAACACTGAAGCTTTCTTT.

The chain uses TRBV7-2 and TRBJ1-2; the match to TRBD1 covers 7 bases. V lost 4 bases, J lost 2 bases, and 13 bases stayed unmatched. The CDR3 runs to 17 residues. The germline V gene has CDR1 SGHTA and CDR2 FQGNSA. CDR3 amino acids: CASSSRRGDSYNYGYTF. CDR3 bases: TGTGCCAGCAGCTCCCGAAGGGGGGACAGCTACAACTATGGCTACACCTTC.

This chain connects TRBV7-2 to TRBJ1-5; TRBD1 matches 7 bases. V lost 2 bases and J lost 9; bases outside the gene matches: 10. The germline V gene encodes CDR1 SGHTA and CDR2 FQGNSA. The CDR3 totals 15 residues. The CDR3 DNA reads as TGTGCCAGCAGCTTATGGGACAGCGGAATTCGGCCCCAGCATTTT. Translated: CASSLWDSGIRPQHF.

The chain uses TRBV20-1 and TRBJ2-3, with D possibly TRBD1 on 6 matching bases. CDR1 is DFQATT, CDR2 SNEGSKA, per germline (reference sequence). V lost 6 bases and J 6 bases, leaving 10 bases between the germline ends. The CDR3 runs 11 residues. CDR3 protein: CSADTGDTQYF. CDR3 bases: TGCAGTGCGGATACAGGGGATACGCAGTATTTT.

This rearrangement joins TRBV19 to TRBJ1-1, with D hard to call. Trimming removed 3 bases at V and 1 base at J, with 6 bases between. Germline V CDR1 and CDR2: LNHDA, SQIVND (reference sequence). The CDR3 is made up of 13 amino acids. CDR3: CASSIPGNTEAFF. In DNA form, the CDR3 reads TGTGCCAGTAGTATCCCCGGGAACACTGAAGCTTTCTTT.

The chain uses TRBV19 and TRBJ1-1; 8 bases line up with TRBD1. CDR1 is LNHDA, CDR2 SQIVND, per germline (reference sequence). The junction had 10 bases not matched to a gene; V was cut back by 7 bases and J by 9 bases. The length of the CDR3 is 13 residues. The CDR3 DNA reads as TGTGCCAGTACCTTTACAGGGGGGGGACAAGCTTTCTTT. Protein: CASTFTGGGQAFF.

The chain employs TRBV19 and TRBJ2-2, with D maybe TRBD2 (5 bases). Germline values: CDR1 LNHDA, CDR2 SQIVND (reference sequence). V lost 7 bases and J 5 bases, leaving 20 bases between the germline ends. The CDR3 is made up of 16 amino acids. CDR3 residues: CASNSPARSGTGELFF. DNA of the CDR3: TGTGCCAGTAATTCCCCGGCTCGCTCGGGAACCGGGGAGCTGTTTTTT. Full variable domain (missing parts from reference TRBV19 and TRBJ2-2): DGGITQSPKYLFRKEGQNVTLSCEQNLNHDAMYWYRQDPGQGLRLIYYSQIVNDFQKGDIAEGYSVSREKKESFPLTVTSAQKNPTAFYLCASNSPARSGTGELFFGEGSRLTVL.

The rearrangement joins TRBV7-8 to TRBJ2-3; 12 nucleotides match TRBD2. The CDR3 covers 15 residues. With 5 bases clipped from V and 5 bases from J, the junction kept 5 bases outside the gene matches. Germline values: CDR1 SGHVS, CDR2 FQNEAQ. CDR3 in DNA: TGTGCCAGCAGCCACCTAGCGGGAGGGGAAGATACGCAGTATTTT. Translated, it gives CASSHLAGGEDTQYF.

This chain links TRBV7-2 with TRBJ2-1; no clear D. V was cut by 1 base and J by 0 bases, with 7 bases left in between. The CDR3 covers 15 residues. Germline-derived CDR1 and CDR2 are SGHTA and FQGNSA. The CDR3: CASSLEAASYNEQFF. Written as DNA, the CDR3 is TGTGCCAGCAGCTTAGAGGCGGCCTCCTACAATGAGCAGTTCTTC.

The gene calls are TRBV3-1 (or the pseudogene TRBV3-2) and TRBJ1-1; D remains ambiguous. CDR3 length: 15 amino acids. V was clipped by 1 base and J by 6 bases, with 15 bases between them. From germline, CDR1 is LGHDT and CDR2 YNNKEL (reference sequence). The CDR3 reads CASSQGSVGIPEAFF. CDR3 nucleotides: TGTGCCAGCAGCCAAGGTTCCGTTGGCATCCCTGAAGCTTTCTTT.

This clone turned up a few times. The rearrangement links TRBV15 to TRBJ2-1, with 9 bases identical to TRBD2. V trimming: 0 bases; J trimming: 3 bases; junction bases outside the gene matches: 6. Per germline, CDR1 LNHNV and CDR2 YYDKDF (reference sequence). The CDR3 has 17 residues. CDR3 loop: CATSRDLGSGSYNEQFF. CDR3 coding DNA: TGTGCCACCAGCAGAGATCTGGGTAGCGGGAGCTACAATGAGCAGTTCTTC.

The CDR3 DNA reads TGTGCCACCAGCAGAGATCGGGACAGGGGTAGGCTAGCGGGGCTTAGCACAGATACGCAGTATTTT. This codes for CATSRDRDRGRLAGLSTDTQYF. The chain recombines TRBV15 with TRBJ2-3, with D maybe TRBD1 (10 bases). Trimming took off 0 bases at V and 0 bases at J, with 28 bases between the two ends. Germline lookup yields CDR1 LNHNV and CDR2 YYDKDF (reference sequence). The CDR3 totals 22 residues.

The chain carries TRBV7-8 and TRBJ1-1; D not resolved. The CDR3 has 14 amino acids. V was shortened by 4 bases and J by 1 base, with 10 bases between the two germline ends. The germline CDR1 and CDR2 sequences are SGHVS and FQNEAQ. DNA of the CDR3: TGTGCCAGCAGCTCTGCCCGGGGGAACACTGAAGCTTTCTTT. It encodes CASSSARGNTEAFF. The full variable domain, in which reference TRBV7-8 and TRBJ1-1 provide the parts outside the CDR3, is GAGVSQSPRYKVAKRGQDVALRCDPISGHVSLFWYQQALGQGPEFLTYFQNEAQLDKSGLPSDRFFAERPEGSVSTLKIQRTQQEDSAVYLCASSSARGNTEAFFGQGTRLTVV.

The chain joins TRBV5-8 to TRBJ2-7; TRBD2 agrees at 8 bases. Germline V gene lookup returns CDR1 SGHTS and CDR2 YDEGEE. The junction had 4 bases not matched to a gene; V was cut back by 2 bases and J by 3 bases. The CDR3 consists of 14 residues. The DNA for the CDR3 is TGTGCCAGCAGCTTCTCCGGGACTAGCTACGAGCAGTACGTC. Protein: CASSFSGTSYEQYV.

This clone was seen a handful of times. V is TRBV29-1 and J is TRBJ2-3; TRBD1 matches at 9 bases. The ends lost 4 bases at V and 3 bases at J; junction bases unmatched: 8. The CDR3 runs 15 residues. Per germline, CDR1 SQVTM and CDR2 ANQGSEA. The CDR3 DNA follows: TGCAGCGTTGCTTCACAGGGGGCTTTGACAGATACGCAGTATTTT. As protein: CSVASQGALTDTQYF.

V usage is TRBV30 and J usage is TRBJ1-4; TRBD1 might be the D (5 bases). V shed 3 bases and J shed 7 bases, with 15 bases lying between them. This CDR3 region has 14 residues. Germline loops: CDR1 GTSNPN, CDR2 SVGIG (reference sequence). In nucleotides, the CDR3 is TGTGCCTGGAGCCCGGGGAGGGGTCCTGAAAAACTGTTTTTT. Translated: CAWSPGRGPEKLFF.